A selection of T cell receptor beta chains follows, all from one sample in a study of blood T cell repertoires in COVID-19. Clones were read by immunoSEQ multiplex PCR, and TCRdb kept only the in-frame ones, dropping some. The sample lists some 99,000 clones; about 79% were seen once. The sequenced sample consisted of peripheral blood. The receptors derive from a woman at least 80 years old with active or convalescent COVID-19. Each CDR3 is given with its conserved first and last residue. A D gene is named only where the DNA matches it firmly. The size entry is marked missing in some rows and otherwise reads once, few, many or a size class.

j_gene: TRBJ1-6; abundance: few; len: 14; d_gene: .; v_gene: TRBV7-2; CDR3nt: TGTGCCAGCAGCTTAGAGAAAAGGGGTTCACCCCTCCACTTT; CDR3aa: CASSLEKRGSPLHF
j_gene: TRBJ2-5; abundance: .; len: 14; d_gene: TRBD1; v_gene: TRBV19; CDR3nt: TGTGCCAGTAGTACGACAGGGGGCCACGAGACCCAGTACTTC; CDR3aa: CASSTTGGHETQYF
j_gene: TRBJ2-7; abundance: .; len: 15; d_gene: TRBD2; v_gene: TRBV5-6; CDR3nt: TGTGCCAGCAGCTTGGATCCAGCGGGGATTTACGAGCAGTACTTC; CDR3aa: CASSLDPAGIYEQYF
j_gene: TRBJ2-5; abundance: once; len: 17; d_gene: TRBD2; v_gene: TRBV6-1; CDR3nt: TGTGCCAGCAGTGAGAGGACTAGCGGGAGCCGCCGGGAGACCCAGTACTTC; CDR3aa: CASSERTSGSRRETQYF
j_gene: TRBJ1-5; abundance: .; len: 18; d_gene: TRBD1; v_gene: TRBV18; CDR3nt: TGTGCCAGCTCACCACCGGGGACAGGGGGCGTAAGCAATCAGCCCCAGCATTTT; CDR3aa: CASSPPGTGGVSNQPQHF
j_gene: TRBJ2-7; abundance: .; len: 14; d_gene: TRBD1; v_gene: TRBV5-1; CDR3nt: TGCGCCAGTTCACCGGGACAGGGGGTATATGAGCAGTACTTC; CDR3aa: CASSPGQGVYEQYF
j_gene: TRBJ2-3; abundance: few; len: 12; d_gene: .; v_gene: TRBV7-9; CDR3nt: TGTGCCAGCAGCTTAGCCCAAGATACGCAGTATTTT; CDR3aa: CASSLAQDTQYF
j_gene: TRBJ2-6; abundance: .; len: 16; d_gene: .; v_gene: TRBV5-8; CDR3nt: TGTGCCAGCAGCTTGTGGGCAGGTGCTGGGGCCAACGTCCTGACTTTC; CDR3aa: CASSLWAGAGANVLTF
j_gene: TRBJ1-6; abundance: few; len: 14; d_gene: .; v_gene: TRBV7-9; CDR3nt: TGTGCCAGCAGCTTACTCCAAGGAGAGTCACCCCTCCACTTT; CDR3aa: CASSLLQGESPLHF
j_gene: TRBJ2-1; abundance: .; len: 17; d_gene: TRBD2; v_gene: TRBV27; CDR3nt: TGTGCCAGCAGTTTACTATTGACTAGCTCCAATCTGGATGAGCAGTTCTTC; CDR3aa: CASSLLLTSSNLDEQFF
j_gene: TRBJ1-1; abundance: few; len: 14; d_gene: .; v_gene: TRBV10-3; CDR3nt: TGTGCCATCAGTGCGACCGTATCCCCAGGGAAAGCTTTCTTT; CDR3aa: CAISATVSPGKAFF
j_gene: TRBJ2-1; abundance: .; len: 15; d_gene: .; v_gene: TRBV10-3; CDR3nt: TGTGCCATCACCCCGGACACGAGCTCCTACAATGAGCAGTTCTTC; CDR3aa: CAITPDTSSYNEQFF
j_gene: TRBJ1-1; abundance: .; len: 15; d_gene: .; v_gene: TRBV28; CDR3nt: TGTGCCAGCAGCACTCCCGGGGGGGTAAACACTGAAGCTTTCTTT; CDR3aa: CASSTPGGVNTEAFF
j_gene: TRBJ2-1; abundance: .; len: 14; d_gene: TRBD2; v_gene: TRBV29-1; CDR3nt: TGCAGCGTTGGGGCGGGAGGCTCCTACAATGAGCAGTTCTTC; CDR3aa: CSVGAGGSYNEQFF
j_gene: TRBJ2-2; abundance: once; len: 17; d_gene: TRBD2; v_gene: TRBV5-1; CDR3nt: TGCGCCAGCAGCTCACAGACTAGCGGGATTATCACCGGGGAGCTGTTTTTT; CDR3aa: CASSSQTSGIITGELFF
j_gene: TRBJ2-5; abundance: .; len: 15; d_gene: .; v_gene: TRBV24-1; CDR3nt: TGTGCCACCAGTGATCCCACAGGGTACCAAGAGACCCAGTACTTC; CDR3aa: CATSDPTGYQETQYF
j_gene: TRBJ1-6; abundance: .; len: 14; d_gene: .; v_gene: TRBV19; CDR3nt: TGTGCCAGTAGCCCGGCGCGGGTTAATTCACCCCTCCACTTT; CDR3aa: CASSPARVNSPLHF
j_gene: TRBJ1-2; abundance: few; len: 14; d_gene: .; v_gene: TRBV6-2/TRBV6-3; CDR3nt: TGTGCCAGCAGTCCGGCCCAGCGGGGCTATGGCTACACCTTC; CDR3aa: CASSPAQRGYGYTF
j_gene: TRBJ1-1; abundance: .; len: 15; d_gene: .; v_gene: TRBV2; CDR3nt: TGTGCCAGCAGTGTCGAAAGGGGGACGAACACTGAAGCTTTCTTT; CDR3aa: CASSVERGTNTEAFF
j_gene: TRBJ2-1; abundance: once; len: 17; d_gene: TRBD2; v_gene: TRBV3-1/TRBV3-2; CDR3nt: TGTGCCAGCAGCCTAGAGGGCCTAGCGGGAGGGGGCAATGAGCAGTTCTTC; CDR3aa: CASSLEGLAGGGNEQFF
j_gene: TRBJ2-7; abundance: .; len: 12; d_gene: .; v_gene: TRBV18; CDR3nt: TGTGCCAGCTCGCCTACAGGGCCCGAGCAGTACTTC; CDR3aa: CASSPTGPEQYF
j_gene: TRBJ1-2; abundance: .; len: 16; d_gene: TRBD1; v_gene: TRBV28; CDR3nt: TGTGCCAGCAGTCCAGGGGGAATAACAGGGAACTATGGCTACACCTTC; CDR3aa: CASSPGGITGNYGYTF
j_gene: TRBJ1-4; abundance: .; len: 14; d_gene: .; v_gene: TRBV2; CDR3nt: TGTGCCAGCAGTGACACAGCCCTGAATGAAAAACTGTTTTTT; CDR3aa: CASSDTALNEKLFF
j_gene: TRBJ2-3; abundance: once; len: 17; d_gene: TRBD2; v_gene: TRBV10-3; CDR3nt: TGTGCCATCAGTGAGACTACTAGCGGGAGAGGGACAGATACGCAGTATTTT; CDR3aa: CAISETTSGRGTDTQYF
j_gene: TRBJ1-2; abundance: .; len: 12; d_gene: .; v_gene: TRBV12-3/TRBV12-4; CDR3nt: TGTGCCAGCAGTTGGAGAGTATCTGGCTACACCTTC; CDR3aa: CASSWRVSGYTF
j_gene: TRBJ1-1; abundance: .; len: 16; d_gene: TRBD1; v_gene: TRBV9; CDR3nt: TGTGCCAGCAGCGTAGACTCAGGACAGGTGGACACTGAAGCTTTCTTT; CDR3aa: CASSVDSGQVDTEAFF
j_gene: TRBJ2-3; abundance: .; len: 15; d_gene: .; v_gene: TRBV18; CDR3nt: TGTGCCAGCTCACCACTGGGCAGTAGCACAGATACGCAGTATTTT; CDR3aa: CASSPLGSSTDTQYF
j_gene: TRBJ1-1; abundance: .; len: 12; d_gene: .; v_gene: TRBV28; CDR3nt: TGTGCCAGCAGTTTTATGGGAGGGTTGGCTTTCTTT; CDR3aa: CASSFMGGLAFF
j_gene: TRBJ1-5; abundance: .; len: 16; d_gene: .; v_gene: TRBV6-5; CDR3nt: TGTGCCAGCAGTTATTTAGGGGGACCCTACAATCAGCCCCAGCATTTT; CDR3aa: CASSYLGGPYNQPQHF
j_gene: TRBJ2-1; abundance: .; len: 15; d_gene: .; v_gene: TRBV19; CDR3nt: TGTGCCAGTAGTATTATAATCGGCCAGGACAATGAGCAGTTCTTC; CDR3aa: CASSIIIGQDNEQFF
j_gene: TRBJ1-2; abundance: .; len: 15; d_gene: TRBD1; v_gene: TRBV9; CDR3nt: TGTGCCAGCAGCGGAGGACAGGGGGGGTTCTATGGCTACACCTTC; CDR3aa: CASSGGQGGFYGYTF
j_gene: TRBJ2-1; abundance: .; len: 19; d_gene: .; v_gene: TRBV6-6; CDR3nt: TGTGCCAGCAGTCAAACTGCGAAAGGACAGTCTAGTTCCCACAATGAGCAGTTCTTC; CDR3aa: CASSQTAKGQSSSHNEQFF
j_gene: TRBJ2-1; abundance: .; len: 14; d_gene: TRBD1; v_gene: TRBV9; CDR3nt: TGTGCCAGCAGCGCCCGGGACAGATACAATGAGCAGTTCTTC; CDR3aa: CASSARDRYNEQFF
j_gene: TRBJ2-7; abundance: once; len: 14; d_gene: TRBD1; v_gene: TRBV7-9; CDR3nt: TGTGCCAGCAGCTTCAGACAGGGGGCTTACGAGCAGTACTTC; CDR3aa: CASSFRQGAYEQYF
j_gene: TRBJ2-7; abundance: .; len: 14; d_gene: TRBD1; v_gene: TRBV28; CDR3nt: TGTGCCAGCACCCACGCGACAGGGAACTACGAGCAGTACTTC; CDR3aa: CASTHATGNYEQYF
j_gene: TRBJ1-6; abundance: .; len: 15; d_gene: .; v_gene: TRBV5-1; CDR3nt: TGCGCCAGCAGTTTAGAGGGACTGAGGAGTTCACCCCTCCACTTT; CDR3aa: CASSLEGLRSSPLHF
j_gene: TRBJ2-7; abundance: .; len: 12; d_gene: .; v_gene: TRBV2; CDR3nt: TGTGCCAGCAGCACTGGGAGGTACGAGCAGTACTTC; CDR3aa: CASSTGRYEQYF
j_gene: TRBJ2-5; abundance: .; len: 16; d_gene: TRBD2; v_gene: TRBV3-1/TRBV3-2; CDR3nt: TGTGCCAGCAGCCAATACGCTAGCGGGAGACTAGAGACCCAGTACTTC; CDR3aa: CASSQYASGRLETQYF
j_gene: TRBJ2-5; abundance: .; len: 13; d_gene: TRBD2; v_gene: TRBV5-1; CDR3nt: TGCGCCAGCAGCCCCCCGGGGGGGGAGACCCAGTACTTC; CDR3aa: CASSPPGGETQYF
j_gene: TRBJ2-3; abundance: .; len: 16; d_gene: TRBD2; v_gene: TRBV5-5; CDR3nt: TGTGCCAGCAGGGACGCCGGACTAGCGGTCACAGATACGCAGTATTTT; CDR3aa: CASRDAGLAVTDTQYF
j_gene: TRBJ2-7; abundance: .; len: 15; d_gene: TRBD2; v_gene: TRBV5-1; CDR3nt: TGCGCCAGCAGCGTTGGACTAGCGGGCCCCTACGAGCAGTACTTC; CDR3aa: CASSVGLAGPYEQYF
j_gene: TRBJ2-7; abundance: .; len: 15; d_gene: .; v_gene: TRBV21-1; CDR3nt: TGTGCCAGCAGCAAAGCGACAGGGGCCAACCACGAGCAGTACTTC; CDR3aa: CASSKATGANHEQYF
j_gene: TRBJ2-4; abundance: .; len: 16; d_gene: TRBD1; v_gene: TRBV11-2; CDR3nt: TGTGCCAGCAGCTTAGCCTGGGACAGGGGAAAAAACATTCAGTACTTC; CDR3aa: CASSLAWDRGKNIQYF
j_gene: TRBJ1-4; abundance: .; len: 16; d_gene: .; v_gene: TRBV3-1/TRBV3-2; CDR3nt: TGTGCCAGCAGCCAAGATCCCTTGCAGGCTAATGAAAAACTGTTTTTT; CDR3aa: CASSQDPLQANEKLFF
j_gene: TRBJ2-7; abundance: .; len: 15; d_gene: TRBD2; v_gene: TRBV6-6; CDR3nt: TGTGCCAGCAGCGAGCCGGGACTATCCTTCTACGAGCAGTACTTC; CDR3aa: CASSEPGLSFYEQYF
j_gene: TRBJ2-2; abundance: .; len: 11; d_gene: .; v_gene: TRBV30; CDR3nt: TGTGCCTGGGGCGGGACCGGGGAGCTGTTTTTT; CDR3aa: CAWGGTGELFF